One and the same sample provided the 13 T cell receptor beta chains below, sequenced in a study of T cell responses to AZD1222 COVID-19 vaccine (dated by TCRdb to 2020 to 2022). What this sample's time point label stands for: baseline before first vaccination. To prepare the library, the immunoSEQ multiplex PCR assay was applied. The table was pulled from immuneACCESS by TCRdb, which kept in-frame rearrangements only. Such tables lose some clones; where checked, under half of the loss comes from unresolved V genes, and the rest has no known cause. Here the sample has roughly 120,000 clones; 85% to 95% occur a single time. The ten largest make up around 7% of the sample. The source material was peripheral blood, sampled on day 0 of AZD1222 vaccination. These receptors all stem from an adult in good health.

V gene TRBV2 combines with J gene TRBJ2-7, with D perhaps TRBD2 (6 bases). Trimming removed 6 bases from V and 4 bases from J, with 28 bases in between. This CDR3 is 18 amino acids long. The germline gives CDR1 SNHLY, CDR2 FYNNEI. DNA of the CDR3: TGTGCCAGCAGAGCCCGGGACTCCCTACAGGTCCGCTTGTACGAGCAGTACTTC. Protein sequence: CASRARDSLQVRLYEQYF.

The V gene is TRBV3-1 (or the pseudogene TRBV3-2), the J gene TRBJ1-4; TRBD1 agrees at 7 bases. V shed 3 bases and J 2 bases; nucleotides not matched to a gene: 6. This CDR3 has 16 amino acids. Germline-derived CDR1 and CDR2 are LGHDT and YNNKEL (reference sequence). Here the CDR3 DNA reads TGTGCCAGCAGCCACCGTTACAGGGGTACTAATGAAAAACTGTTTTTT. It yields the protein CASSHRYRGTNEKLFF.

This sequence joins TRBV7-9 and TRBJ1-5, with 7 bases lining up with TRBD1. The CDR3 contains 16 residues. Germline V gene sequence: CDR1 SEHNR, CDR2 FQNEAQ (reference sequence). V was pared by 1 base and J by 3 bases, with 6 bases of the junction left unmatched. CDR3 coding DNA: TGTGCCAGCAGCTTAGGGTCAACAGGGGCCAATCAGCCCCAGCATTTT. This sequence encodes CASSLGSTGANQPQHF.

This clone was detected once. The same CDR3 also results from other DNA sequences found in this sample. This CDR3 is CASSLLGGEQFF. The CDR3 coding sequence is TGTGCCAGCAGCCTGCTTGGAGGTGAGCAGTTCTTC. This chain links TRBV27 with TRBJ2-1; tentatively, D is TRBD2 (5 bases). Trimming pared 6 bases from V and 9 bases from J, leaving 12 bases between. Germline CDR1 and CDR2: MNHEY and SMNVEV (reference sequence). The CDR3 is made up of 12 amino acids.

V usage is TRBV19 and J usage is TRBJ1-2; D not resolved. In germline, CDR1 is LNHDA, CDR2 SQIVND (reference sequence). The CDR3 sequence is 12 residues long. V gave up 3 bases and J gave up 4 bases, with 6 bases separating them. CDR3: CASSMTGYGYTF. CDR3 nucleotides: TGTGCCAGTAGTATGACCGGCTATGGCTACACCTTC.

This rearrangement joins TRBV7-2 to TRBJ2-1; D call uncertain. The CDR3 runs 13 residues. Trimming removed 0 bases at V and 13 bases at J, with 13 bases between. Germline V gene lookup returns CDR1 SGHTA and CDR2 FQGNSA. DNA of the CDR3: TGTGCCAGCAGCTTAGCGCTAAGGCCTACCCAGTTCTTC. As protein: CASSLALRPTQFF.

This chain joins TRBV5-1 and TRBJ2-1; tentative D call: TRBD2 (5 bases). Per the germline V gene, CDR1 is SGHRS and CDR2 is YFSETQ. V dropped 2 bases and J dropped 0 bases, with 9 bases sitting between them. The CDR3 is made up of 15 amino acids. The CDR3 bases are TGCGCCAGCAGCTTTCTAGCTAGCTCCTACAATGAGCAGTTCTTC. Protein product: CASSFLASSYNEQFF.

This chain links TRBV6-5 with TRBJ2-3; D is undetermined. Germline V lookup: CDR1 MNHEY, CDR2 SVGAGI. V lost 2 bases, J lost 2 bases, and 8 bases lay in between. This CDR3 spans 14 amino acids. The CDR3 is CASSYGRSTDTQYF. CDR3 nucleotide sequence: TGTGCCAGCAGTTACGGCCGATCCACAGATACGCAGTATTTT.

CDR3 region: CASSRPSGNTIYF. CDR3 nucleotide sequence: TGTGCCAGCAGTAGACCGTCTGGAAACACCATATATTTT. The chain links TRBV6-2 or TRBV6-3 to TRBJ1-3; D is undetermined. The CDR3 length is 13 residues. Germline V gene data show CDR1 as MNHEY and CDR2 as SVGEGT. The germline V and J ends were trimmed by 5 bases and 1 base, with 6 bases remaining between them.

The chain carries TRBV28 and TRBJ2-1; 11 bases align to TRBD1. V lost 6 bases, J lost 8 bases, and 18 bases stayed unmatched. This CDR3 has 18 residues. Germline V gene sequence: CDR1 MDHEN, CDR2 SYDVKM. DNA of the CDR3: TGTGCCAGCAGATCGCCATACCGGACAGGGGGCTTTAAAGATGAGCAGTTCTTC. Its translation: CASRSPYRTGGFKDEQFF.

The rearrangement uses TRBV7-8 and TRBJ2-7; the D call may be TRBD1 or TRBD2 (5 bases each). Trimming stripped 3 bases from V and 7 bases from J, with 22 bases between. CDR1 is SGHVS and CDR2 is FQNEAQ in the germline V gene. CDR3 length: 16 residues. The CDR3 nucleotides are TGTGCCAGCAGCTTGGAGAAAAACGGGGCCTCTACTGAGCAGTACTTC. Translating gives CASSLEKNGASTEQYF.

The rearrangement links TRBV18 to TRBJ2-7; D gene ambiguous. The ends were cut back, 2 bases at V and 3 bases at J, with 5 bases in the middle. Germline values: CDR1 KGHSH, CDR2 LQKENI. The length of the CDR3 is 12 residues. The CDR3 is CASSPGGYEQYF. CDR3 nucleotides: TGTGCCAGCTCACCAGGCGGCTACGAGCAGTACTTC.

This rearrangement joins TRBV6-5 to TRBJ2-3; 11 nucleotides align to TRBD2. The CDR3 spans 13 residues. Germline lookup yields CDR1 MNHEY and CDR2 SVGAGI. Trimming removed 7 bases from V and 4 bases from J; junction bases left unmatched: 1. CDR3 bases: TGTGCCAGCATTAGCGGGAGGGCAGATACGCAGTATTTT. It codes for CASISGRADTQYF.